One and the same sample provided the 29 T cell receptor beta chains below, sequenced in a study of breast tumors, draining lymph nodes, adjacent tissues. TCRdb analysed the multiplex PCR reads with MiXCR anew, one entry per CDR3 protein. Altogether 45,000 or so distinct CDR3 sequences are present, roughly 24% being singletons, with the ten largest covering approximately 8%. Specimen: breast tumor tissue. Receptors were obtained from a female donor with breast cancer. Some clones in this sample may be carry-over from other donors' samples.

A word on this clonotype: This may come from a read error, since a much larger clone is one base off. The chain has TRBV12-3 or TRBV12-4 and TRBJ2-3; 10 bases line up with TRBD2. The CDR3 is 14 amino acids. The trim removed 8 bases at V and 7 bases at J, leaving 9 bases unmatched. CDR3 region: CASGSSGGAYTQYF. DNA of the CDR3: TGTGCCAGCGGTTCCAGCGGGGGGGCATATACGCAGTATTTT.

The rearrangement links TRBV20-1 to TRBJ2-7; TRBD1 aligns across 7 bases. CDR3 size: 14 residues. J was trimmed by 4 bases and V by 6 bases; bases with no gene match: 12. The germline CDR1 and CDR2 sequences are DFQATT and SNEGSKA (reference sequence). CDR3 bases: TGCAGTGCCCAGGGACAGACTGCGGATTACGAGCAGTACTTC. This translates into CSAQGQTADYEQYF.

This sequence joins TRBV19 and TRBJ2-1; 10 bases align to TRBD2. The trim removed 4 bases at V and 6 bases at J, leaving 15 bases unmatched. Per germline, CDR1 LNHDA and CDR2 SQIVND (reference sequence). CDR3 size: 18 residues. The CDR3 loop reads CASSKQGAGLATSNEQFF. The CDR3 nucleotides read TGTGCCAGTAGTAAACAGGGTGCGGGACTAGCGACCAGCAATGAGCAGTTCTTC.

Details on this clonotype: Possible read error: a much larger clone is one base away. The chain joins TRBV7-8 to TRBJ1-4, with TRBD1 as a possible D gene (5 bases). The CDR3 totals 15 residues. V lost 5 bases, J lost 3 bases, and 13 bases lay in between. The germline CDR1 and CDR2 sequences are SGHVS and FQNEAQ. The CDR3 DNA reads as TGTGCCAGCAGCCCGACGGGGCCAGCTAATGAAAAACTGTTTTTT. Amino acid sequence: CASSPTGPANEKLFF.

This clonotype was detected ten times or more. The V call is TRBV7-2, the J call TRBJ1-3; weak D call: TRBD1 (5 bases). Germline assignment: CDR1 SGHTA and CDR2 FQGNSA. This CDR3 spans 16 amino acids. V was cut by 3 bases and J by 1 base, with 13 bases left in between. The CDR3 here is CASSFYGTDSGNTIYF. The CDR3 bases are TGTGCCAGCAGCTTTTACGGGACGGATTCTGGAAACACCATATATTTT.

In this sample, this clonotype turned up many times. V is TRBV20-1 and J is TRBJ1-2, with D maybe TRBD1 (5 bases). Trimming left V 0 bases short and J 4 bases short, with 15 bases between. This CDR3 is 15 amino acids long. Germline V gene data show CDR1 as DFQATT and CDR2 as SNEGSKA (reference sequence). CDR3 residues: CSARDLGQGGYGYTF. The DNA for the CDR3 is TGCAGTGCTAGAGATCTCGGGCAGGGCGGCTATGGCTACACCTTC.

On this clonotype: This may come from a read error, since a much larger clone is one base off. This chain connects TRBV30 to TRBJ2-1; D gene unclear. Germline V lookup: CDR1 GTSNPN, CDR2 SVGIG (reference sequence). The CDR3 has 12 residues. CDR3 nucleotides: TGTGCCTGTTCCAGGACCTACAGTGAGCAGTTCTTC. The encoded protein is CACSRTYSEQFF.

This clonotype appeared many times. The CDR3 DNA follows: TGTGCCAGCAGCCCCGGTTGGGGAGGGTCTGCCTATGGCTACACCTTC. This codes for CASSPGWGGSAYGYTF. This chain uses TRBV7-9 with TRBJ1-2; no definite D call. V was trimmed by 5 bases and J by 4 bases, leaving 20 bases between them. CDR1 and CDR2 (germline): SEHNR, FQNEAQ (reference sequence). The CDR3 runs to 16 residues. Full variable domain (remainder filled in from reference TRBV7-9 and TRBJ1-2): DTGVSQNPRHKITKRGQNVTFRCDPISEHNRLYWYRQTLGQGPEFLTYFQNEAQLEKSRLLSDRFSAERPKGSFSTLEIQRTEQGDSAMYLCASSPGWGGSAYGYTFGSGTRLTVV.

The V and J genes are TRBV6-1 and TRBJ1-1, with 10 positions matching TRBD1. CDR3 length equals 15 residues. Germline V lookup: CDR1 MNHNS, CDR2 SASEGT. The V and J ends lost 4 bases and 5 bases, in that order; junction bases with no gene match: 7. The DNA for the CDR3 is TGTGCCAGCAGTGGTTGGGACAGGGGTCTAACTGAAGCTTTCTTT. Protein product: CASSGWDRGLTEAFF.

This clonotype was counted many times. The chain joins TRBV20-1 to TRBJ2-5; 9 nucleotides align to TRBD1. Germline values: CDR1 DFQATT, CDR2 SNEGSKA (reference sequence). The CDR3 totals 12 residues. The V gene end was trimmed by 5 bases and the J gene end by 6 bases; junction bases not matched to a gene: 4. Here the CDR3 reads CSAEGQGQTQYF. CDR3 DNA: TGCAGTGCTGAGGGACAGGGCCAGACCCAGTACTTC.

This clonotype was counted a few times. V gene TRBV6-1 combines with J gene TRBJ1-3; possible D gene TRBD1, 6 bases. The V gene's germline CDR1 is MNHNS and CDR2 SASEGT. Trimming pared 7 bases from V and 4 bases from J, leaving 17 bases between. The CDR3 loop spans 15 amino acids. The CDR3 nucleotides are TGTGCCAGCATCAAAAGGGGGTTTGGAGGAAACACCATATATTTT. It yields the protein CASIKRGFGGNTIYF.

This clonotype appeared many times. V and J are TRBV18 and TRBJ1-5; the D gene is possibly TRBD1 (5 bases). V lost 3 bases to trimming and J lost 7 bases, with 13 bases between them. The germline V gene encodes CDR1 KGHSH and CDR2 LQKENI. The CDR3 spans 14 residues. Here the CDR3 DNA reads TGTGCCAGCTCACCCCGTCGGGGGAACCAGCCCCAGCATTTT. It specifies CASSPRRGNQPQHF.

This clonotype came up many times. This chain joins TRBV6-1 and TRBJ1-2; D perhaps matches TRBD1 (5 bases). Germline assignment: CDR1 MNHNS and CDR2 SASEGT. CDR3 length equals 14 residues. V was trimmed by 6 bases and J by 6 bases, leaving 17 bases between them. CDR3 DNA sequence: TGTGCCAGCAGACAATCCCAGGGTACAAATGGCTACACCTTC. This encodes CASRQSQGTNGYTF.

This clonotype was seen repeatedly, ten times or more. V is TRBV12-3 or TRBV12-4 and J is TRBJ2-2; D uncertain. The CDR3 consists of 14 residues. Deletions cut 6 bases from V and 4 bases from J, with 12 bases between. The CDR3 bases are TGTGCCAGCAGCCCCCCGGGTGGCACCGGGGAGCTGTTTTTT. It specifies CASSPPGGTGELFF.

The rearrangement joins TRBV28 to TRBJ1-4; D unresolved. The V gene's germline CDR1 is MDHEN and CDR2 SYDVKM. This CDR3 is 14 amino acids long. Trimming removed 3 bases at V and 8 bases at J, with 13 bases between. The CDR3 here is CASSFLWVPEKLFF. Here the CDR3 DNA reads TGTGCCAGCAGTTTTTTGTGGGTACCCGAAAAACTGTTTTTT.

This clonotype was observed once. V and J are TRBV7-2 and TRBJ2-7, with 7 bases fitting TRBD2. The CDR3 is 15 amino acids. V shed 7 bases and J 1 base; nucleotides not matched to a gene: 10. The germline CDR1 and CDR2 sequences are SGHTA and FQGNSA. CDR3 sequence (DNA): TGTGCCAGCACCATAGCTGGGGGGGGTTCCTACGAGCAGTACTTC. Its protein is CASTIAGGGSYEQYF.

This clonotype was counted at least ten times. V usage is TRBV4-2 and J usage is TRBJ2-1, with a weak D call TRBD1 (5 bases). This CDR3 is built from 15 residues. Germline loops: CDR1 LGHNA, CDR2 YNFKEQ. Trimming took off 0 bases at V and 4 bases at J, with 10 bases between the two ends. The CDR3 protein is CASSQEPQGYNEQFF. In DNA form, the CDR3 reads TGTGCCAGCAGCCAAGAACCGCAGGGATACAATGAGCAGTTCTTC.

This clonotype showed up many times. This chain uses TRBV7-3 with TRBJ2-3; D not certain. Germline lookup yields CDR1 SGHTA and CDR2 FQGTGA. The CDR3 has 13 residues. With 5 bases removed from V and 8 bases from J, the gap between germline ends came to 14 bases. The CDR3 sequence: CASSPKVSSTQYF. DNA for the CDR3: TGTGCCAGCAGCCCCAAGGTGTCTAGTACGCAGTATTTT.

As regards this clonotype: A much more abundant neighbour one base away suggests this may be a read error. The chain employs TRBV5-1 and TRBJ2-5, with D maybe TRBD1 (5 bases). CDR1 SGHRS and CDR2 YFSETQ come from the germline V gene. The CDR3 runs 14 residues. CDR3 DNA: TGCCCCAGCAGCTTCGTAGGGGCAGGGGAGACCCAGTACTTC. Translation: CPSSFVGAGETQYF.

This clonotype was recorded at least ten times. The CDR3 region is CSDWTGSSYNEQFF. DNA for the CDR3: TGCAGCGATTGGACGGGGAGCTCCTACAATGAGCAGTTCTTC. The V and J genes are TRBV29-1 and TRBJ2-1; a possible D gene is TRBD2 (5 bases). With 7 bases removed from V and 0 bases from J, the gap between germline ends came to 13 bases. CDR1 is SQVTM, CDR2 ANQGSEA, per germline. This CDR3 comprises 14 residues.

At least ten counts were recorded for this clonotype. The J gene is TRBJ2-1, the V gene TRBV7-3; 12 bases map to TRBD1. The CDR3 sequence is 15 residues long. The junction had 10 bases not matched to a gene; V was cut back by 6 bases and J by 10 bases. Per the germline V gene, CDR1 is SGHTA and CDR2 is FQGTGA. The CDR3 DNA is TGTGCCAGCAGTCTCCCGGGACAGGGGGCTTCGGAGCAGTTCTTC. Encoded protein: CASSLPGQGASEQFF.

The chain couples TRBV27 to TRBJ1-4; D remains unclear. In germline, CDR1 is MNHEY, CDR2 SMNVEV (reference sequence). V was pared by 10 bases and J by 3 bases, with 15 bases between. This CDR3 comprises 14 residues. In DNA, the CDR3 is TGTGCCACCCAGAGGGCGGGTTCTAATGAAAAACTGTTTTTT. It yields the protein CATQRAGSNEKLFF.

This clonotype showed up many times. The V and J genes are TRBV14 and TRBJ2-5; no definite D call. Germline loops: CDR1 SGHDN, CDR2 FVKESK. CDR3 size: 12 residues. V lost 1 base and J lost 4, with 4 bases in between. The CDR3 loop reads CASSQVLETQYF. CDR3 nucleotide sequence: TGTGCCAGCAGCCAAGTTCTAGAGACCCAGTACTTC.

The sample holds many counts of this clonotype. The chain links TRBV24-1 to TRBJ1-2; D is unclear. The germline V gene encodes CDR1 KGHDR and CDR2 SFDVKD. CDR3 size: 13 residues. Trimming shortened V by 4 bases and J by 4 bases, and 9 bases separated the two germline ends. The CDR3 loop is CATSDSSGYGYTF. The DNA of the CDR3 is TGTGCCACCAGTGACAGCTCCGGCTATGGCTACACCTTC.

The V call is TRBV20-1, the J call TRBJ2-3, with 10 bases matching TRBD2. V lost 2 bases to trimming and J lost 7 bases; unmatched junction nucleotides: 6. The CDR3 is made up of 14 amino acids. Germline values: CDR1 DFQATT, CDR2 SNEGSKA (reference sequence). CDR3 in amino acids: CSARRPSGRNTQYF. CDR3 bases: TGCAGTGCTAGAAGGCCTAGCGGGAGAAATACGCAGTATTTT.

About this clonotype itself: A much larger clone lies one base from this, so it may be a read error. CDR3 DNA sequence: TGTGCCAGCAGCCTCGGACTAGCGGATGAGCAGTTCTTC. As protein: CASSLGLADEQFF. The chain carries TRBV7-9 and TRBJ2-1, with TRBD2 matching 10 bases. The CDR3 runs 13 residues. Per the germline V gene, CDR1 is SEHNR and CDR2 is FQNEAQ (reference sequence). Trimming removed 5 bases from V and 8 bases from J; junction bases left unmatched: 3.

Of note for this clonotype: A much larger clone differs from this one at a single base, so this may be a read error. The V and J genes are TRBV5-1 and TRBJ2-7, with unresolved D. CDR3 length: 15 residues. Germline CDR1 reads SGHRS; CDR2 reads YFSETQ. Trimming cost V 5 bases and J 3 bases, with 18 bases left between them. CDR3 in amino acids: CASRMVGSPGYEQYF. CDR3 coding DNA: TGCGCCAGCAGGATGGTGGGTTCCCCCGGCTACGAGCAGTACTTC.

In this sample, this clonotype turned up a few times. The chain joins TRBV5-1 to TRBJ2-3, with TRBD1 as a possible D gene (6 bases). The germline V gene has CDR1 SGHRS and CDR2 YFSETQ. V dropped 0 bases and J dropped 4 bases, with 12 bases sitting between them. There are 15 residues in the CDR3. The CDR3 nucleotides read TGCGCCAGCAGCTTGGTGGGCAGGGGCCCAGATACGCAGTATTTT. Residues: CASSLVGRGPDTQYF.

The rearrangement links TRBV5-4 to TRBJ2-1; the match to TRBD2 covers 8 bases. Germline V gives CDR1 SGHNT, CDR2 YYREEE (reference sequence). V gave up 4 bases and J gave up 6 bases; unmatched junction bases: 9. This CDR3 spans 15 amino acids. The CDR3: CASSPSGRAFNEQFF. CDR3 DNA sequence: TGTGCCAGCAGCCCATCCGGGAGGGCCTTCAATGAGCAGTTCTTC.